This TCR beta chain was obtained from a study of blood T cell repertoires in COVID-19. Across the whole study: Donors in the United States, Italy and Spain gave samples during acute or convalescent COVID-19.

Method: immunoSEQ multiplex PCR; TCRdb's copy keeps in-frame clones and lacks some. The repertoire holds about 220,000 clones, with 82% as singletons. The CDR3 covers 15 residues. Germline V CDR1 and CDR2: LGHDT, YNNKEL (reference sequence). V lost 1 base to trimming and J lost 4 bases; unmatched junction nucleotides: 5. This clonotype was sampled from a woman aged 80 or over with acute or convalescent COVID-19. The chain couples TRBV3-1 (or the pseudogene TRBV3-2) to TRBJ2-7; 9 nucleotides line up with TRBD2. What was sequenced was peripheral blood. The DNA of the CDR3 is TGTGCCAGCAGCCAAGCACTAGCGGGTTTATACGAGCAGTACTTC. As protein: CASSQALAGLYEQYF.